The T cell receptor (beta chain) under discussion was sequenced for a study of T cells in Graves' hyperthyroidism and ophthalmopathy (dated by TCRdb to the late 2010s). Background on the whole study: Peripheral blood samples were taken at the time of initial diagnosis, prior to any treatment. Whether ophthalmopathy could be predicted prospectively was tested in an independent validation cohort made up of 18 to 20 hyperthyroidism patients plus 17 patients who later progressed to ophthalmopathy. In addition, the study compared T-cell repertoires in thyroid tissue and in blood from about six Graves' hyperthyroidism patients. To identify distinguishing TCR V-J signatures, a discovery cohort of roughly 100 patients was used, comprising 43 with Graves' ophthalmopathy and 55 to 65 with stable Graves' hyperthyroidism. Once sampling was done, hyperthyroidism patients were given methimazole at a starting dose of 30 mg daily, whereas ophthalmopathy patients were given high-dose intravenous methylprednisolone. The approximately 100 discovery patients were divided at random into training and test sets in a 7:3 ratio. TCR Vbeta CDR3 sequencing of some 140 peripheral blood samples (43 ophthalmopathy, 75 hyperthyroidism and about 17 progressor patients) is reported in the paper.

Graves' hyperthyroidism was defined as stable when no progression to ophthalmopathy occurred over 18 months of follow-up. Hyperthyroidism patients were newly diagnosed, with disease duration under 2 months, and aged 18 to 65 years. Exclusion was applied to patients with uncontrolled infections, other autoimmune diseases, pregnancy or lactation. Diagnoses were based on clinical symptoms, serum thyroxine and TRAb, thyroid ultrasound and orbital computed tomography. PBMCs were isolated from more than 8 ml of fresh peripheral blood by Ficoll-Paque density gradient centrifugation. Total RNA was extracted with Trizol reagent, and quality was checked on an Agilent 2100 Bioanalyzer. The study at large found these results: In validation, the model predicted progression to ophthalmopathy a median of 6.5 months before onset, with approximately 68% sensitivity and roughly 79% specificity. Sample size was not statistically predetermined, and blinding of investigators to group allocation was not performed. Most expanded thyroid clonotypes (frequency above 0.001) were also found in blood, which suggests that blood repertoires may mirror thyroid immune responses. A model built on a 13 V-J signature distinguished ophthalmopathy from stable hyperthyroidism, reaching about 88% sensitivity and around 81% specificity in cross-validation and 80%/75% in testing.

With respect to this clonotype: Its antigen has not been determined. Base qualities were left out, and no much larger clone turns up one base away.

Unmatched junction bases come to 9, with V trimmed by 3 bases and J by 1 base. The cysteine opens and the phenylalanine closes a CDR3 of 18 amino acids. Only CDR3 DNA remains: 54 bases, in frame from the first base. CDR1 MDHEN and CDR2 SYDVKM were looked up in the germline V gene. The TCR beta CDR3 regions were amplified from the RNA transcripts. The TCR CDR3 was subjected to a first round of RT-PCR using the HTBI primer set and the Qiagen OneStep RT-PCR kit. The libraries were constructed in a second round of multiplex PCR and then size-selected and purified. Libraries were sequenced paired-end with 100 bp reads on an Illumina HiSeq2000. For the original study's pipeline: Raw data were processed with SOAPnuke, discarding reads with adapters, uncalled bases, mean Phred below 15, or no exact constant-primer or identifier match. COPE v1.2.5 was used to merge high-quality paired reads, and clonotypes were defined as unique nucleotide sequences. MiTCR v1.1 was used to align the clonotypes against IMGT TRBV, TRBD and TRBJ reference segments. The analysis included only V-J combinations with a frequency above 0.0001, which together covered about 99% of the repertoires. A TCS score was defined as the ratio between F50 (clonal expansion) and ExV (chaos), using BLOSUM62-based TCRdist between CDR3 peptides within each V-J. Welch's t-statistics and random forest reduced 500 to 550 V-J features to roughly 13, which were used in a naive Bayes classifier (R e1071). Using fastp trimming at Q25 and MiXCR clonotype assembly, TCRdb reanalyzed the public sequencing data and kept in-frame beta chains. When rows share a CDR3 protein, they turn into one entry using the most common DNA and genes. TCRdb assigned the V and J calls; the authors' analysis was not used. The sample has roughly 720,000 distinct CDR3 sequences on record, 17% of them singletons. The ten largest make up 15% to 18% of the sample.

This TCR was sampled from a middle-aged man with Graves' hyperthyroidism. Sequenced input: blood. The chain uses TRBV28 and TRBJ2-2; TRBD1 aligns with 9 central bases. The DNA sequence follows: TGTGCCAGCAGTTTCTTTTATCCGGGACAGGGGAACACCGGGGAGCTGTTTTTT. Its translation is CASSFFYPGQGNTGELFF. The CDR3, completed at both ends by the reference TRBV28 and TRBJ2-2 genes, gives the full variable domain DVKVTQSSRYLVKRTGEKVFLECVQDMDHENMFWYRQDPGLGLRLIYFSYDVKMKEKGDIPEGYSVSREKKERFSLILESASTNQTSMYLCASSFFYPGQGNTGELFFGEGSRLTVL.